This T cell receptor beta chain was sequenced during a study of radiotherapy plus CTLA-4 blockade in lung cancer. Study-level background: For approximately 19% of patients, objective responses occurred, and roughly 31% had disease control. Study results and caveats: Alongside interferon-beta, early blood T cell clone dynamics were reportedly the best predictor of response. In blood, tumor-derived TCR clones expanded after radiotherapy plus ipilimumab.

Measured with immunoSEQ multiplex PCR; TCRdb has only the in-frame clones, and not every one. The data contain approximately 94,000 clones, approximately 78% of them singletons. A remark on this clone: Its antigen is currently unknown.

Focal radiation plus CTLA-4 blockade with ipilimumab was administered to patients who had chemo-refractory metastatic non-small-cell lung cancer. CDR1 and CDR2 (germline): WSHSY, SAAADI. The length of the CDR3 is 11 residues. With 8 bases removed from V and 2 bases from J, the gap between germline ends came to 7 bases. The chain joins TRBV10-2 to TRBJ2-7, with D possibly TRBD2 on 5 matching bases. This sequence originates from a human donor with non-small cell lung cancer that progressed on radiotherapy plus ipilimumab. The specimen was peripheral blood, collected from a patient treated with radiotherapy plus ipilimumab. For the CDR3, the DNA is TGCGCCAGCGGGGAGACCTACGAGCAGTACTTC. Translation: CASGETYEQYF.